This TCR beta chain was sequenced during a study of blood T cell repertoires in COVID-19. Study as a whole: Sites in the United States, Italy and Spain provided acute and convalescent COVID-19 samples. T cells, B-cell-depleted T cells, or PBMCs provided the cDNA or gDNA that served as material.

The protocol was immunoSEQ multiplex PCR, while the TCRdb copy is restricted to in-frame clones and leaves out a portion. The repertoire has about 67,000 clones, about 87% of them found once; the top ten carry approximately 5.4%. The length of the CDR3 is 15 residues. Germline values: CDR1 SGHRS, CDR2 YFSETQ. V lost 9 bases, J lost 0 bases, and 17 bases lay in between. This chain uses TRBV5-1 with TRBJ2-3, with D possibly TRBD2 on 6 matching bases. This TCR derives from a man aged 45-65 years with active COVID-19. The sample taken for sequencing was peripheral blood. The CDR3 region is CATNPGAISTDTQYF. CDR3 bases: TGCGCCACCAACCCGGGAGCAATTAGCACAGATACGCAGTATTTT.